A single sample gave rise to the 21 T cell receptor beta chains below, sequenced in a study of T-cell memory formation after mild COVID-19 (dated by TCRdb to 2020 to 2023). The library was generated by 5' RACE. Instrument used: Illumina NovaSeq 6000. TCRdb itself trimmed the public reads at Q25 with fastp, ran MiXCR and retained productive beta chains. Here each entry gathers all rows of one CDR3 protein and keeps the most common genes and DNA. Counted in this sample were about 35,000 distinct CDR3 sequences; 20% to 25% of them appeared once. The ten largest clonotypes hold 1.5% of the sample. Source material: PBMCs or a T cell subset sorted from them (not recorded which). These receptors were collected from an adult who had mild COVID-19 (a few samples of this study predate the infection). The sample titles of this study are shuffled in the database, so cell type and time point are left out.

Ten or more counts support this clonotype. The rearrangement joins TRBV2 to TRBJ2-1; possible D gene TRBD1, 6 bases. This CDR3 is built from 15 residues. The V end was cut by 5 bases, the J end by 1 base, with 12 bases between. CDR1 and CDR2 (germline): SNHLY, FYNNEI. CDR3 protein: CASSFDRTSYNEQFF. DNA for the CDR3: TGTGCCAGCAGTTTCGACAGGACTTCCTACAATGAGCAGTTCTTC.

This clonotype was detected ten times or more. The J gene is TRBJ2-3, the V gene TRBV12-3 or TRBV12-4, with D perhaps given as TRBD1 or TRBD2 (5 bases each). The germline V and J ends were trimmed by 4 bases and 2 bases, with 13 bases remaining between them. CDR3 size: 15 residues. The CDR3 nucleotides are TGTGCCAGCAGTTCTCCCGGGACCCACACAGATACGCAGTATTTT. It specifies CASSSPGTHTDTQYF.

This clonotype was recorded at least ten times. CDR3 residues: CASSATGGGEQFF. CDR3 DNA: TGCGCCAGCAGCGCGACAGGGGGGGGTGAGCAGTTCTTC. The chain combines TRBV5-1 with TRBJ2-1, with 9 bases identical to TRBD1. Germline V gene data show CDR1 as SGHRS and CDR2 as YFSETQ. V lost 4 bases to trimming and J lost 9 bases; unmatched junction nucleotides: 5. This CDR3 spans 13 amino acids.

The chain joins TRBV27 to TRBJ2-5; 7 bases are a match to TRBD2. V lost 10 bases and J lost 3; bases outside the gene matches: 14. The CDR3 extends over 15 amino acids. Germline-derived CDR1 and CDR2 are MNHEY and SMNVEV (reference sequence). The CDR3 sequence: CATKKVAGLEETQYF. CDR3 in DNA: TGTGCCACCAAAAAAGTGGCAGGACTAGAAGAGACCCAGTACTTC.

This clonotype was found many times. The chain joins TRBV6-2 or TRBV6-3 to TRBJ1-1, with no clear D. The germline gives CDR1 MNHEY, CDR2 SVGEGT. There are 13 residues in the CDR3. The V end lost 7 bases, the J end lost 11 bases, and 20 bases lay between the germline ends. In nucleotides, the CDR3 is TGTGCCAGCACCCGGAGGTCCCCCCTTAGGGCTTTCTTT. Protein: CASTRRSPLRAFF.

Many counts were recorded for this clonotype. The chain links TRBV2 to TRBJ2-5, with 10 bases identical to TRBD1. The CDR3 spans 15 residues. The V gene's germline CDR1 is SNHLY and CDR2 FYNNEI. V dropped 4 bases and J dropped 5; count of bases not matched to a gene: 7. The CDR3 nucleotides read TGTGCCAGCAGTGGGAGACAGGGGGCTATCGAGACCCAGTACTTC. Protein sequence: CASSGRQGAIETQYF.

This clonotype was seen ten or more times. The chain uses TRBV12-3 or TRBV12-4 and TRBJ2-1, with a tentative D call TRBD2 (5 bases). The V gene lost 3 bases and the J gene lost 6 bases, with 15 bases spanning the gap. CDR3 length: 15 residues. The CDR3 DNA reads TGTGCCAGCAGTTTTAGACTAAACAAGGGCAATGAGCAGTTCTTC. It is translated as CASSFRLNKGNEQFF.

Ten or more counts support this clonotype. The chain carries TRBV24-1 and TRBJ2-7, with D unclear. The CDR3 spans 16 residues. The V end lost 5 bases, the J end lost 0 bases, and 16 bases lay between the germline ends. CDR1 is KGHDR, CDR2 SFDVKD, per germline. The CDR3 coding sequence is TGTGCCACCAGTGGATCGGCCCCTGGAAGCTCCTACGAGCAGTACTTC. Its translation: CATSGSAPGSSYEQYF.

The chain has TRBV7-9 and TRBJ1-2; no reliable D call. Germline CDR1 and CDR2: SEHNR and FQNEAQ (reference sequence). V was shortened by 6 bases and J by 2 bases, with 13 bases between the two germline ends. The CDR3 extends over 14 amino acids. Here the CDR3 DNA reads TGTGCCAGCAGTCTAGGCTACCTGAACTATGGCTACACCTTC. The encoded protein is CASSLGYLNYGYTF. The variable domain in full, with the rest retrieved from reference TRBV7-9 and TRBJ1-2, is DTGVSQNPRHKITKRGQNVTFRCDPISEHNRLYWYRQTLGQGPEFLTYFQNEAQLEKSRLLSDRFSAERPKGSFSTLEIQRTEQGDSAMYLCASSLGYLNYGYTFGSGTRLTVV.

Ten or more counts support this clonotype. The rearrangement joins TRBV12-3 or TRBV12-4 to TRBJ1-3; D is unresolved. V gave up 5 bases and J gave up 0 bases, with 8 bases separating them. CDR3 length equals 14 residues. CDR3 bases: TGTGCCAGCAGTCCAAAAACCTCTGGAAACACCATATATTTT. Translating gives CASSPKTSGNTIYF.

The chain is built from TRBV3-1 and TRBJ2-2; maybe TRBD2 (5 bases). The CDR3 has 16 amino acids. Trimming cost V 2 bases and J 4 bases, with 14 bases left between them. Germline V gene sequence: CDR1 LGHDT, CDR2 YNNKEL (reference sequence). The CDR3 DNA sequence: TGTGCCAGCAGCCAAAATCCGGAGGCCGTCACCGGGGAGCTGTTTTTT. Translation gives CASSQNPEAVTGELFF.

This clonotype was found many times. The chain recombines TRBV7-9 with TRBJ1-1; D might be TRBD1 (5 bases). Germline lookup yields CDR1 SEHNR and CDR2 FQNEAQ (reference sequence). There are 17 residues in the CDR3. Trimming cost V 1 base and J 1 base, with 16 bases left between them. DNA for the CDR3: TGTGCCAGCAGCTTAGGGATGCGGGGACGTAAGAACACTGAAGCTTTCTTT. Protein product: CASSLGMRGRKNTEAFF.

To note about this clonotype: One base away lies a much larger clone, so this may be a sequencing read error. This CDR3 is missing its conserved last phenylalanine or tryptophan, likely due to a read error. This chain links TRBV3-1 with TRBJ2-5; 8 bases match TRBD2. After removal of 0 bases from V and 4 bases from J, the junction contained 10 bases not matched to a gene. Germline V gene lookup returns CDR1 LGHDT and CDR2 YNNKEL (reference sequence). The CDR3 extends over 17 amino acids. This CDR3 is CASSQEVTGLAGETQYL. CDR3 nucleotides: TGTGCCAGCAGCCAAGAGGTGACCGGACTAGCTGGAGAGACCCAGTACTTA.

In this sample, this clonotype turned up many times. Here the CDR3 reads CASSPNRDETQYF. CDR3 coding DNA: TGTGCCAGCTCACCCAACAGGGACGAGACCCAGTACTTC. The chain has TRBV18 and TRBJ2-5; D is perhaps TRBD1 (6 bases). Germline assignment: CDR1 KGHSH and CDR2 LQKENI. Trimming pared 3 bases from V and 5 bases from J, leaving 10 bases between. This CDR3 is built from 13 residues. Full variable domain (outside the CDR3, taken from reference TRBV18 and TRBJ2-5): NAGVMQNPRHLVRRRGQEARLRCSPMKGHSHVYWYRQLPEEGLKFMVYLQKENIIDESGMPKERFSAEFPKEGPSILRIQQVVRGDSAAYFCASSPNRDETQYFGPGTRLLVL.

In this sample, this clonotype turned up many times. V usage is TRBV6-6 and J usage is TRBJ2-3, with D tentatively TRBD1 (5 bases). V lost 6 bases to trimming and J lost 2 bases, with 12 bases between them. This CDR3 is built from 14 residues. Germline CDR1 and CDR2: MNHNY and SVGAGI (reference sequence). CDR3 bases: TGTGCCAGCAGCACGAAGGGGTTCACAGATACGCAGTATTTT. This sequence encodes CASSTKGFTDTQYF.

This clonotype has ten or more counts. The chain combines TRBV12-3 or TRBV12-4 with TRBJ2-7; TRBD1 matches at 10 bases. Trimming took 4 bases from V and 3 from J; bases not matched to a gene: 3. CDR3 size: 14 residues. The DNA of the CDR3 is TGTGCCAGCAGTTGGGGACAGGGGCTCTACGAGCAGTACTTC. Translated: CASSWGQGLYEQYF.

This clonotype was recorded at least ten times. The V and J genes are TRBV7-2 and TRBJ2-3; 13 bases are a match to TRBD2. The J segment lost 1 base and the V segment lost 0 bases, leaving 10 bases of the junction unmatched. Per the germline V gene, CDR1 is SGHTA and CDR2 is FQGNSA. This CDR3 comprises 20 residues. CDR3 region: CASSLAPTSGGHGGTDTQYF. The CDR3 bases are TGTGCCAGCAGCTTAGCTCCGACTAGCGGGGGGCATGGGGGCACAGATACGCAGTATTTT.

This clonotype was recorded at least ten times. V usage is TRBV6-1 and J usage is TRBJ1-1; weak D call: TRBD1 (5 bases). The CDR3 contains 17 residues. Germline CDR1 and CDR2: MNHNS and SASEGT. The V end lost 4 bases, the J end lost 1 base, and 19 bases lay between the germline ends. CDR3 coding DNA: TGTGCCAGCAGTGGTCCTACTCAGGGTCGCCGGAACACTGAAGCTTTCTTT. Translation gives CASSGPTQGRRNTEAFF.

This clonotype was seen at least ten times. V is TRBV5-5 and J is TRBJ1-4, with D uncertain. Germline V gives CDR1 SGHKS, CDR2 YYEKEE (reference sequence). The CDR3 covers 13 residues. Trimming shortened V by 4 bases and J by 4 bases, and 8 bases separated the two germline ends. The CDR3 DNA reads TGTGCCAGCAGCAGGGTCATTAATGAAAAACTGTTTTTT. It encodes CASSRVINEKLFF.

This rearrangement joins TRBV7-9 to TRBJ1-3; D is undetermined. The CDR3 spans 15 residues. The germline gives CDR1 SEHNR, CDR2 FQNEAQ (reference sequence). V was pared by 2 bases and J by 0 bases, with 8 bases between. The CDR3 nucleotides read TGTGCCAGCAGCTTAACCACTTACTCTGGAAACACCATATATTTT. Translation gives CASSLTTYSGNTIYF.

This clonotype was observed many times. The J gene is TRBJ1-2, the V gene TRBV20-1; TRBD1 is a possible D gene (6 bases). V was cut by 5 bases and J by 8 bases, with 12 bases left in between. The CDR3 is 11 amino acids. Germline V gene data show CDR1 as DFQATT and CDR2 as SNEGSKA (reference sequence). The CDR3, as DNA: TGCAGTGCTGAACAGGGTTGGGGCTACACCTTC. Amino acids: CSAEQGWGYTF.